This TCR beta chain was sequenced in a study of T cell clonality in common variable immunodeficiency (dated by TCRdb to the mid-2010s). The paper's findings and limits, for the study overall: Reportedly, TCRbeta sequences from CVID had fewer deletions and N-nucleotide insertions, and highly modified clones with 13 or more V deletions were absent from CVID. Fewer TCRbeta clones were shared among CVID subjects than among healthy controls (p < 0.0001). TCRbeta clonality was higher in CVID subjects than in healthy controls (t-test p = 0.018), and the increase was most characteristic of about a third of subjects. According to the authors, finding the cause of the higher clonality in CVID would require sequencing the repertoires of T cell subpopulations. Although equal DNA input was used, an average of about 81,820 unique sequences per sample was obtained for controls, compared with about 31,547 for CVID samples. Patient heterogeneity within the CVID cohort put limits on correlating repertoire features with clinical complications.

This clone was detected ten times or more. Its cognate antigen has yet to be identified. The read ends 3 residues before the CDR3 terminus; that terminus is restored from the germline J gene. Both CVID patients and healthy controls were predominantly of Caucasian heritage. Heparinized peripheral whole blood samples of about 5 to 8 ml were collected from each donor. Genomic DNA from adults with common variable immune deficiency (CVID) and from healthy adult controls was the source for sequencing TCRbeta CDR3 repertoires. The control group comprised 22 healthy adult volunteers, some 12 female and 10 male, aged about 23 to 75 years with a mean age of 34. Diluted blood was density-centrifuged over Hypaque 1077 or Ficoll-Paque to isolate peripheral blood mononuclear cells. Genomic DNA was obtained from unsorted mononuclear cells through either Qiagen column purification or a centrifugation-based method.

CVID samples and control samples contributed equivalent amounts of genomic DNA as sequencing input. For every sample, a 60 bp segment covering the rearranged TCRbeta CDR3 region was amplified and then sequenced. TCRbeta amplification used the immunoSEQ assay, a bias-corrected multiplex PCR with high-throughput sequencing. In the paper's pipeline: Every unique nucleotide sequence was considered a clone and was annotated with V, D and J genes, copy number and frequency. Sequences were labeled productive if in frame, and non-productive if out of frame or containing stop codons. Clonality was calculated from Shannon's entropy as previously described. The predicted amino acid sequences of productive clones were used to derive mean CDR3 Kyte-Doolittle hydropathy. Hierarchical clustering of scaled V gene usage was performed with the R hclust function using Manhattan distance and complete linkage. To assess clone sharing by CDR3 amino acid sequence, 12 repertoires per group were resampled over 100 rounds. The repertoires were searched for 70 published EBV-specific and fewer than 250 published CMV-specific TCRbeta sequences. A couple of CVID samples yielding fewer than 10,000 sequences were excluded from analysis, leaving some 40 CVID repertoires. As stored in TCRdb, this immuneACCESS dataset retains in-frame rearrangements with V and J assigned. A fraction of the clones does not appear; measured against another copy, unresolved V genes explain less than half of the discrepancy, and the remainder lacks a known reason. Clone size and the V and J calls come from that table; the DNA yielded D and trimming. This sample is represented by some 53,000 clones, with no singletons among them. The ten largest clonotypes hold approximately 3% of the sample.

The germline V gene supplies CDR1 SGHTA and CDR2 FQGTGA. V is shortened by 0 bases, J by 5 bases, and the region joining them spans 5 bases. There are 13 amino acids in the CDR3, from cysteine to phenylalanine inclusive. Only the CDR3 bases that were read are kept: 30 of them, in frame from base 1. This clonotype was obtained from a person aged 18 to 75 in good health. The sequence joins TRBV7-3 to TRBJ2-1; the D region possibly corresponds to TRBD2 (5 bases align). Material for sequencing was peripheral blood mononuclear cells. The sequenced part of the CDR3 DNA is TGTGCCAGCAGCTTAACTAGCGACAATGAG. Translated, this is CASSLTSDNE. In full, the CDR3 reads CASSLTSDNEQFF.